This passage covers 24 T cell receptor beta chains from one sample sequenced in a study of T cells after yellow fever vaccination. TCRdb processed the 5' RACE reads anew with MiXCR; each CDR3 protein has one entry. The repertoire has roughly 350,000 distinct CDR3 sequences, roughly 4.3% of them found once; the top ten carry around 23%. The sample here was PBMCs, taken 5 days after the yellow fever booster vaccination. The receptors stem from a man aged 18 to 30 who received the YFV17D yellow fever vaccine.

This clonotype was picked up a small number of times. CDR3 protein: CASSGGQPIIYEQYF. The CDR3 bases are TGCGCCAGCAGCGGGGGACAGCCGATAATCTACGAGCAGTACTTC. V is TRBV5-1 and J is TRBJ2-7, with TRBD1 matching 7 bases. The V segment lost 4 bases and the J segment 3 bases; nucleotides outside the gene matches: 10. There are 15 residues in the CDR3. Per the germline V gene, CDR1 is SGHRS and CDR2 is YFSETQ.

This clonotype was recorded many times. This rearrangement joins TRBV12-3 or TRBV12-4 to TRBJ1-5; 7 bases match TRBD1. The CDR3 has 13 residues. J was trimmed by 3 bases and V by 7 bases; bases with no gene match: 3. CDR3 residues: CASTRGDNQPQHF. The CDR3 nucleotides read TGTGCCAGCACCAGGGGGGACAATCAGCCCCAGCATTTT.

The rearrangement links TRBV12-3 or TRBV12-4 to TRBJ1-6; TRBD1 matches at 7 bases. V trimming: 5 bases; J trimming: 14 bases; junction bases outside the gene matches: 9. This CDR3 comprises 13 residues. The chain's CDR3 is CASSPIAGGSLHF. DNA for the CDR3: TGTGCCAGCAGTCCCATAGCAGGGGGGTCCCTCCACTTT.

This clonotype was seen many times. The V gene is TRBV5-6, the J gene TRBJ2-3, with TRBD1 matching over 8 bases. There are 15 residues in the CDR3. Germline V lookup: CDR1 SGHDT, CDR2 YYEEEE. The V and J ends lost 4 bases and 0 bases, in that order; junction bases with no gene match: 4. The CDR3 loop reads CASSTGQGSTDTQYF. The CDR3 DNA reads TGTGCCAGCAGCACCGGACAGGGAAGCACAGATACGCAGTATTTT.

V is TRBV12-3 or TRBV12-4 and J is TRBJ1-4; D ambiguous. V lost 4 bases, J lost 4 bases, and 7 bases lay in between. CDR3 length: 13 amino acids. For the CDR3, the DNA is TGTGCCAGCAGTTATGGGTATAATGAAAAACTGTTTTTT. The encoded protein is CASSYGYNEKLFF.

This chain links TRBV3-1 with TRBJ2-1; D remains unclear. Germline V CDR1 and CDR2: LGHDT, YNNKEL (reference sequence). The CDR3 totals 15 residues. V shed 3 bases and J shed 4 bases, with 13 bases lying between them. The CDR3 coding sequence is TGTGCCAGCAGCCAGGAAATTGGATCGTACAATGAGCAGTTCTTC. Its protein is CASSQEIGSYNEQFF.

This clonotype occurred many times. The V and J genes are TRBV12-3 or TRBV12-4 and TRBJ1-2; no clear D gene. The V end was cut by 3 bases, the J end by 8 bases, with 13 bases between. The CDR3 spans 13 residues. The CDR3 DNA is TGTGCCAGCAGTTTTCAGGAAGGGCTCGGCTACACCTTC. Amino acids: CASSFQEGLGYTF.

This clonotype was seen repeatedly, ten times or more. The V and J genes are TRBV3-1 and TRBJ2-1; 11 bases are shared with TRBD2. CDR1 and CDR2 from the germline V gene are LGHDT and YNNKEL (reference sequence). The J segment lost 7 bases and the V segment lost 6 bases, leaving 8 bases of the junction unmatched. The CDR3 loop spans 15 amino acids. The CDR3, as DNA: TGTGCCAGCAGAGGGAGGGCTAGCGGGGGGAATGAGCAGTTCTTC. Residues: CASRGRASGGNEQFF.

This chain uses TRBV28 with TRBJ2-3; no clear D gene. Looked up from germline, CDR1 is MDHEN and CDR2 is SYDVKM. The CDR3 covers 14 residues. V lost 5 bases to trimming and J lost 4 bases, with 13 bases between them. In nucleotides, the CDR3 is TGTGCCAGCAGTCAGGTGGGCTTTGCAGATACGCAGTATTTT. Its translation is CASSQVGFADTQYF.

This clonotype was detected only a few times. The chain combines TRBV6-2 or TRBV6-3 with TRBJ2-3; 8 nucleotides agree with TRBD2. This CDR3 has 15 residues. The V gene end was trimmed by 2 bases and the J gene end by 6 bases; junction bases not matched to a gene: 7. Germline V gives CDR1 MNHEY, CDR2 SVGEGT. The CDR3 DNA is TGTGCCAGCAGTTACGACGGGGGGGCCTCGGATACGCAGTATTTT. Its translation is CASSYDGGASDTQYF.

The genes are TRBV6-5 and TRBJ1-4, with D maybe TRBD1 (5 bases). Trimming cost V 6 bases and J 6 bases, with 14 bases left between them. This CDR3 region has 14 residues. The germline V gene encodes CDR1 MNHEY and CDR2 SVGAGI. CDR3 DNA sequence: TGTGCCAGCAGAAACGTGGGGGGGGATGAAAAACTGTTTTTT. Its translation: CASRNVGGDEKLFF.

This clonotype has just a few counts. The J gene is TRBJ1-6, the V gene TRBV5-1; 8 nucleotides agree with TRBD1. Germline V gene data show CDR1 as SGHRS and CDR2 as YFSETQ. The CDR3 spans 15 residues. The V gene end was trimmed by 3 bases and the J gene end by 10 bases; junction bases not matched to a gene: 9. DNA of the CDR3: TGCGCCAGCAGCTCACAGGGGGACCTCCTCTCACCCCTCCACTTT. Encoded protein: CASSSQGDLLSPLHF.

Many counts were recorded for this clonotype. DNA of the CDR3: TGCGCCAGCAGCCTGCAGAGAGCCAAAAACATTCAGTACTTC. It codes for CASSLQRAKNIQYF. The chain carries TRBV4-3 and TRBJ2-4, with unresolved D. The V and J ends lost 4 bases and 0 bases respectively, with 7 bases between them. This CDR3 comprises 14 residues. CDR1 is LGHNA and CDR2 is YSLEER in the germline V gene.

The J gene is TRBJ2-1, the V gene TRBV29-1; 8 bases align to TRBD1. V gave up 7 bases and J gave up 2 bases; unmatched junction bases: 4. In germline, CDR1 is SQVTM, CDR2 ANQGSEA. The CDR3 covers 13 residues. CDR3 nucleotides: TGCAGCGCCGGACAGGGCCCCTACAATGAGCAGTTCTTC. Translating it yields CSAGQGPYNEQFF.

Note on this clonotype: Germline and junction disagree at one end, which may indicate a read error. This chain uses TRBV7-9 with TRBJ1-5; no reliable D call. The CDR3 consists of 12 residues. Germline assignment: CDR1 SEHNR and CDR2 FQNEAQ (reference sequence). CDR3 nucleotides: TGTGCCAACAGCCCGGGCAATCAGCCCCAGCATTTT. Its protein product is CANSPGNQPQHF.

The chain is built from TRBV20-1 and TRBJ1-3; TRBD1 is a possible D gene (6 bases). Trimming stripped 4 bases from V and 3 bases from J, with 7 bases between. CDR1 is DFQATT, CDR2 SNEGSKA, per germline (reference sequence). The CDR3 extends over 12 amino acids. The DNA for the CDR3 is TGCAGTGCTACAGGGGTTGGAAACACCATATATTTT. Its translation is CSATGVGNTIYF.

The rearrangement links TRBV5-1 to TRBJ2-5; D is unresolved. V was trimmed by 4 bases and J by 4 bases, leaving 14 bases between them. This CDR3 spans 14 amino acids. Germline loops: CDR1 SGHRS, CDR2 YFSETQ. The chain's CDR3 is CASSPLTARETQYF. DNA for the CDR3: TGCGCCAGCAGCCCCCTCACAGCTAGAGAGACCCAGTACTTC.

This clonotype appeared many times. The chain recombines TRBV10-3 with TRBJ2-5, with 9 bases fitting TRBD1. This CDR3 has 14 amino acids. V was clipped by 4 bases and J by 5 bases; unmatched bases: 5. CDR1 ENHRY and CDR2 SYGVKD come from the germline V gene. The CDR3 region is CAISGGQGRETQYF. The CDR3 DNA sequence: TGTGCCATCAGTGGCGGACAGGGGAGGGAGACCCAGTACTTC.

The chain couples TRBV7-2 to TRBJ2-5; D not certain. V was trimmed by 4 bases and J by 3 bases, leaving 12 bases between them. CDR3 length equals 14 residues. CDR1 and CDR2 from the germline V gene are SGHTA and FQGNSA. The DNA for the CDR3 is TGTGCCAGCAGCTCCGGGCAGGCCGAAGAGACCCAGTACTTC. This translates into CASSSGQAEETQYF.

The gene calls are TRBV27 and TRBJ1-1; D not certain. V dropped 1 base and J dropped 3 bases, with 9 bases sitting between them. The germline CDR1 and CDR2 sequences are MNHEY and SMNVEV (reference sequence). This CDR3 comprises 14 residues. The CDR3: CASSLFGVYTEAFF. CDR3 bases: TGTGCCAGCAGTTTATTTGGGGTTTACACTGAAGCTTTCTTT.

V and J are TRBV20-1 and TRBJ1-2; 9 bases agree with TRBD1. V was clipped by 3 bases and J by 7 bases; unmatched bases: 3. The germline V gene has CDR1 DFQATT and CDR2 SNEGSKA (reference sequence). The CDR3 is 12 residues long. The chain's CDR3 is CSASRQGGGYTF. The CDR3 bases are TGCAGTGCTAGCCGACAGGGGGGTGGCTACACCTTC.

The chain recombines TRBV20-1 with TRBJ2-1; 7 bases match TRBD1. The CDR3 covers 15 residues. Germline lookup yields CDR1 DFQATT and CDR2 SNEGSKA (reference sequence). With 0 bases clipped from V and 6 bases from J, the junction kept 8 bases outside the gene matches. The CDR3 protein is CSARDSQGWINEQFF. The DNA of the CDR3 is TGCAGTGCTAGAGATTCACAGGGGTGGATCAATGAGCAGTTCTTC.

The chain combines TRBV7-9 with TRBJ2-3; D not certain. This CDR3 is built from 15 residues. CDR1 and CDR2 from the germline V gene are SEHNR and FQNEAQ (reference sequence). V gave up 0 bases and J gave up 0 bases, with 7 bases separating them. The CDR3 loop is CASSLATTSTDTQYF. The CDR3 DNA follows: TGTGCCAGCAGCTTAGCTACCACAAGCACAGATACGCAGTATTTT.

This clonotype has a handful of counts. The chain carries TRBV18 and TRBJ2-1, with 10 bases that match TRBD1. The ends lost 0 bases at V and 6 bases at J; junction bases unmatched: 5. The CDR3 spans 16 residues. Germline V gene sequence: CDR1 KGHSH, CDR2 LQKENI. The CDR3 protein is CASSPPSGTGANEQFF. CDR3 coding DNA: TGTGCCAGCTCACCACCTTCCGGGACAGGGGCCAATGAGCAGTTCTTC. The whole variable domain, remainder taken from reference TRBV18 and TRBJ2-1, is NAGVMQNPRHLVRRRGQEARLRCSPMKGHSHVYWYRQLPEEGLKFMVYLQKENIIDESGMPKERFSAEFPKEGPSILRIQQVVRGDSAAYFCASSPPSGTGANEQFFGPGTRLTVL.